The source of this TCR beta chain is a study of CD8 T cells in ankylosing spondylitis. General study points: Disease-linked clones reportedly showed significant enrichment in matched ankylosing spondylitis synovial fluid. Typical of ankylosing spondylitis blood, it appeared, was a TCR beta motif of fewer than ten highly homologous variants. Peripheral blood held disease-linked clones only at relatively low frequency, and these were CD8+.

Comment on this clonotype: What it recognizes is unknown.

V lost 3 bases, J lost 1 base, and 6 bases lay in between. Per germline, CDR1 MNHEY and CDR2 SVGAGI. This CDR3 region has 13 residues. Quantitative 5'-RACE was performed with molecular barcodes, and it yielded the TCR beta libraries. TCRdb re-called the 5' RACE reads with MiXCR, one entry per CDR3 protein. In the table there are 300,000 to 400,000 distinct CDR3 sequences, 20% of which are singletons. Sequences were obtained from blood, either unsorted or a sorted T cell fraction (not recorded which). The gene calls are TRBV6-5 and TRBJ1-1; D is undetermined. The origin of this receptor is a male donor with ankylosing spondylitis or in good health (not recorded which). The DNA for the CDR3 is TGTGCCAGCAGTTATGGGTGGAACACTGAAGCTTTCTTT. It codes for CASSYGWNTEAFF.